This T cell receptor (beta chain) was obtained from a study of breast tumors, draining lymph nodes, adjacent tissues. Study-wide points: Tumor TCR diversity was below lymph nodes but above nontumor tissue.

TCRdb analysed the multiplex PCR reads with MiXCR anew, one entry per CDR3 protein. The profile shows 50,000 to 55,000 distinct CDR3 sequences, under 55% of them singletons. This CDR3 comprises 15 residues. The V gene's germline CDR1 is DFQATT and CDR2 SNEGSKA (reference sequence). V shed 4 bases and J 4 bases; nucleotides not matched to a gene: 11. This clonotype has a single count. Its specificity is unknown. This may arise from a read error, as a much more abundant clone is one base away. Sequenced material: breast tumor tissue. This TCR was recovered from a female donor with breast cancer. Some clones in this sample may be carry-over from other donors' samples. The V call is TRBV20-1, the J call TRBJ2-7; the match to TRBD1 covers 9 bases. CDR3 nucleotide sequence: TGCAGTGCTAAACCTACAGGGGGCGCGTCATACGAGCAGTACTTC. Amino acids: CSAKPTGGASYEQYF.